This is a list of T cell receptor beta chains from one sample in a study of cytomegalovirus exposure and HLA in healthy donors. Here immunoSEQ multiplex PCR was the method, and the copy in TCRdb shows in-frame clones only, minus some. This sample has some 200,000 clones, with about 89% found just once. Sequencing was performed on PBMCs. Receptors were obtained from a man aged 25 to 45 in good health and CMV-seropositive. Both conserved end residues are part of each CDR3. Some rows mark clone size as missing; the rest say once, few, many or name a class of expanded clone.

clone_size v_call cdr3_aa
. TRBV5-1 CASSLGTPNEKLFF
. TRBV2 CASSEAGSVWDGYTF
few TRBV6-5 CASKARGSSPLHF
. TRBV5-6 CASSRRQLADTQYF
. TRBV15 CATSNWDEKLFF
. TRBV9 CASSVGVRDPYEQYF
. TRBV10-3 CAISPAGGPVSEQFF
. TRBV25-1 CASSIGTGTHNEQFF
. TRBV6-4 CASSGGRGTDTQYF
. TRBV27 CASSLLREVIGELFF
. TRBV4-3 CASSQDFGYEQYF
few TRBV7-2 CASSLQGSQPQHF
few TRBV27 CASSLRPAYGYTF
. TRBV6-5 CASSYQGREQFF
. TRBV27 CASSLRDRVYEQYF
. TRBV5-6 CASSKEVRDTEAFF
. TRBV7-6 CASSFGDTQYF
. TRBV18 CASSLDTSYEQYF
. TRBV7-6 CASSLAAGTTQPQHF
. TRBV9 CASSPMERQWYEQYF
. TRBV4-1 CASSAIDATNEKLFF
. TRBV4-1 CASRSQGTSYNSPLHF
. TRBV5-1 CASSLAARTSGRIDEQYF
. TRBV11-3 CASSLGPGKPQHF
. TRBV6-1 CASRGQGYNQPQHF
. TRBV9 CASSVDDIREKLFF
. TRBV29-1 CSVAGRGSYNEQFF
. TRBV2 CASSELDEKLFF
. TRBV7-7 CASGYGETQYF
. TRBV9 CASSVLNTEAFF
. TRBV6-5 CASSYGGENEKLFF
. TRBV7-9 CASSLQTDTQYF
. TRBV9 CASSGQSTGGATEAFF
. TRBV19 CASSIFGTGGGGYTF
. TRBV7-8 CASSLGTAEPGQPQHF
. TRBV7-7 CASSLAEGDEQFF
. TRBV27 CASSFTRDRPTDTQYF
once TRBV2 CAARERYGYTF
. TRBV2 CASSDEGSGANVLTF
. TRBV29-1 CSVWDRSQTDTQYF
. TRBV7-9 CASSSTGVEQYF
. TRBV6-1 CASSEEDGGTYEQYF
. TRBV19 CASTIGLMTGELFF
. TRBV6-1 CASSAGTPGRGYTF
once TRBV5-6 CASSLGLAGGHYEQYF
. TRBV7-6 CASSFSGGASASSYNEQFF
few TRBV6-5 CASRNTGTTDTQYF
once TRBV6-5 CASSYSLGRGNTEAFF
. TRBV19 CASSIAGRSSYNEQFF
. TRBV5-6 CASSPVPITGSNTEAFF
. TRBV7-3 CASSDREPGELFF
. TRBV29-1 CSVAGTSGSYEQYF
. TRBV6-5 CASSYGTDKNIQYF
few TRBV9 CASSVVGARGYTF